This TCR beta chain was found in a study of cytomegalovirus exposure and HLA in healthy donors. Study details: Early release data held roughly 90 million unique TCRs from HLA-typed donors.

Both 60 Vbeta primers and 13 Jbeta primers went into the PCR. The data were produced by immunoSEQ multiplex PCR, yet TCRdb's version contains in-frame clones alone and is incomplete. This sample yields about 200,000 clones, of which around 87% are seen a single time; 1.3% belongs to the top ten. CDR1 and CDR2 (germline): SQVTM, ANQGSEA. Losses at the gene ends were 7 bases for V and 5 bases for J; bases not matched to a gene: 7. This CDR3 is 12 amino acids long. A remark on this clone: The target antigen is unknown.

General study results and limits: Researchers reported that a few CMV-associated chains were confirmed in vitro as CMV antigen-specific.

The receptor was isolated from a man aged 30-40 years in good health and CMV-seronegative. This chain uses TRBV29-1 with TRBJ2-7; TRBD2 matches 8 bases. What was sequenced was PBMCs. CDR3 DNA sequence: TGCAGCGCTACCGGGGGGGTAAACGAGCAGTACTTC. It encodes CSATGGVNEQYF.